These 24 T cell receptor beta chains came from one sample sequenced in a study of blood T cell repertoires in COVID-19. Generated by immunoSEQ multiplex PCR, the TCRdb table keeps only in-frame clones and is missing some. The sample includes 95,000 to 150,000 clones, approximately 81% of them seen just once. The sequencing input was peripheral blood. These receptors originate from a woman aged 50 to 60 with acute or convalescent COVID-19.

CDR3 coding DNA: TGTGCCAGCAGTCCGGGACAGGGGCAGAGCTCTGGAAACACCATATATTTT. It codes for CASSPGQGQSSGNTIYF. The chain links TRBV6-6 to TRBJ1-3; 10 bases line up with TRBD1. CDR1 is MNHNY and CDR2 is SVGAGI in the germline V gene (reference sequence). The CDR3 covers 17 residues. V was clipped by 5 bases and J by 0 bases; unmatched bases: 7.

The V call is TRBV9, the J call TRBJ2-3; TRBD1 matches at 7 bases. CDR3 length: 13 residues. V was clipped by 0 bases and J by 8 bases; unmatched bases: 3. From germline, CDR1 is SGDLS and CDR2 YYNGEE. The CDR3 loop reads CASSVEGASTQYF. In DNA form, the CDR3 reads TGTGCCAGCAGCGTAGAGGGGGCCTCTACGCAGTATTTT.

The rearrangement uses TRBV5-5 and TRBJ2-2, with D possibly being TRBD1 (6 bases). This CDR3 comprises 15 residues. Germline loops: CDR1 SGHKS, CDR2 YYEKEE (reference sequence). Deletions cut 2 bases from V and 1 base from J, with 9 bases between. The DNA of the CDR3 is TGTGCCAGCAGCTTTGGACAGAGGAACACCGGGGAGCTGTTTTTT. Translated: CASSFGQRNTGELFF.

The J gene is TRBJ2-7, the V gene TRBV5-4; maybe TRBD1 (5 bases). V was trimmed by 4 bases and J by 1 base, leaving 12 bases between them. This CDR3 has 14 residues. Germline lookup yields CDR1 SGHNT and CDR2 YYREEE (reference sequence). As DNA, the CDR3 is TGTGCCAGCAGCCCCCAAGCAGGGTCCTACGAGCAGTACTTC. Protein sequence: CASSPQAGSYEQYF.

This chain uses TRBV6-6 with TRBJ1-2; weak D call: TRBD1 (6 bases). Germline V CDR1 and CDR2: MNHNY, SVGAGI (reference sequence). V shed 4 bases and J shed 5 bases, with 14 bases lying between them. The CDR3 sequence is 14 residues long. CDR3 DNA: TGTGCCAGCAGTTCCAGGGGCTCCGTGTATGGCTACACCTTC. Translation: CASSSRGSVYGYTF.

The V gene is TRBV6-5, the J gene TRBJ2-7; maybe TRBD1 (6 bases). Germline V gene data show CDR1 as MNHEY and CDR2 as SVGAGI. This CDR3 contains 14 residues. The V and J ends lost 6 bases and 1 base respectively, with 13 bases between them. For the CDR3, the DNA is TGTGCCAGCAGCCTGGGTACAGGGTCCTACGAGCAGTACTTC. As protein: CASSLGTGSYEQYF.

The rearrangement uses TRBV7-9 and TRBJ1-5, with D possibly matching TRBD1 (6 bases). Germline values: CDR1 SEHNR, CDR2 FQNEAQ (reference sequence). The germline V and J ends were trimmed by 5 bases and 2 bases, with 16 bases remaining between them. This CDR3 comprises 16 residues. The CDR3 region is CASSPGGGLGNQPQHF. CDR3 bases: TGTGCCAGCAGCCCCGGGGGGGGCCTGGGCAATCAGCCCCAGCATTTT. The whole variable domain, filled in from reference TRBV7-9 and TRBJ1-5, reads DTGVSQNPRHKITKRGQNVTFRCDPISEHNRLYWYRQTLGQGPEFLTYFQNEAQLEKSRLLSDRFSAERPKGSFSTLEIQRTEQGDSAMYLCASSPGGGLGNQPQHFGDGTRLSIL.

This chain connects TRBV7-8 to TRBJ1-1; weak D call: TRBD1 (5 bases). This CDR3 has 15 residues. The germline V gene encodes CDR1 SGHVS and CDR2 FQNEAQ. Trimming cost V 3 bases and J 2 bases, with 13 bases left between them. The CDR3 DNA reads as TGTGCCAGCAGCTTTCCCGGGGGTGGAAACACTGAAGCTTTCTTT. Translated, it gives CASSFPGGGNTEAFF. Combining the CDR3 with reference TRBV7-8 and TRBJ1-1 gives the whole variable domain GAGVSQSPRYKVAKRGQDVALRCDPISGHVSLFWYQQALGQGPEFLTYFQNEAQLDKSGLPSDRFFAERPEGSVSTLKIQRTQQEDSAVYLCASSFPGGGNTEAFFGQGTRLTVV.

CDR3 region: CARSEWTDNEQFF. In DNA form, the CDR3 reads TGTGCCAGAAGCGAATGGACAGACAATGAGCAGTTCTTC. The chain employs TRBV5-3 and TRBJ2-1; tentative D call: TRBD1 (6 bases). TRBV5-3 is reported as an ORF; its role is uncertain. The length of the CDR3 is 13 residues. Trimming took 4 bases from V and 5 from J, leaving 10 bases between them.

The sample holds a few counts of this clone. The V call is TRBV2, the J call TRBJ1-5; 8 nucleotides align to TRBD1. The J segment lost 7 bases and the V segment lost 6 bases, leaving 2 bases of the junction unmatched. CDR1 and CDR2 from the germline V gene are SNHLY and FYNNEI. CDR3 size: 12 residues. The CDR3 region has the DNA TGTGCCAGCAGCAGGGGGCAGCAGCCCCAGCATTTT. This gives the protein CASSRGQQPQHF.

This clone was seen only a few times. The rearrangement links TRBV28 to TRBJ1-5; 9 nucleotides match TRBD1. There are 16 residues in the CDR3. The V segment lost 1 base and the J segment 7 bases; nucleotides outside the gene matches: 8. The germline gives CDR1 MDHEN, CDR2 SYDVKM. The CDR3: CASSLYIGQGFQPQHF. CDR3 DNA: TGTGCCAGCAGTTTATATATTGGACAGGGGTTCCAGCCCCAGCATTTT. The variable domain in full, completed from reference TRBV28 and TRBJ1-5, reads DVKVTQSSRYLVKRTGEKVFLECVQDMDHENMFWYRQDPGLGLRLIYFSYDVKMKEKGDIPEGYSVSREKKERFSLILESASTNQTSMYLCASSLYIGQGFQPQHFGDGTRLSIL.

V usage is TRBV28 and J usage is TRBJ1-2; a possible D gene is TRBD1 (6 bases). The germline V gene encodes CDR1 MDHEN and CDR2 SYDVKM. With 2 bases removed from V and 4 bases from J, the gap between germline ends came to 8 bases. The CDR3 totals 13 residues. The CDR3 DNA is TGTGCCAGCAGTTTAGAGACAGGCTATGGCTACACCTTC. It encodes CASSLETGYGYTF.

The V and J genes are TRBV18 and TRBJ1-1; TRBD1 aligns across 7 bases. This CDR3 has 14 amino acids. With 2 bases clipped from V and 5 bases from J, the junction kept 5 bases outside the gene matches. CDR1 is KGHSH and CDR2 is LQKENI in the germline V gene. CDR3 DNA: TGTGCCAGCTCACCAAACAGGGGAGAAACTGAAGCTTTCTTT. Amino acids: CASSPNRGETEAFF.

The rearrangement links TRBV4-2 to TRBJ1-1; TRBD1 is a possible D gene (6 bases). V was trimmed by 0 bases and J by 7 bases, leaving 12 bases between them. This CDR3 region has 14 residues. Germline CDR1 is LGHNA and CDR2 is YNFKEQ. Here the CDR3 DNA reads TGTGCCAGCAGCCAAGAGAGATTGGACAGTGAAGCTTTCTTT. Translating it yields CASSQERLDSEAFF.

This rearrangement joins TRBV5-1 to TRBJ2-3; D is unresolved. Trimming left V 7 bases short and J 2 bases short, with 14 bases between. The CDR3 is 14 amino acids. Germline CDR1 reads SGHRS; CDR2 reads YFSETQ. The CDR3 sequence: CASREPYTTDTQYF. CDR3 in DNA: TGCGCCAGCCGAGAACCATATACCACAGATACGCAGTATTTT.

The CDR3 protein is CASTPGGTNYGYTF. The CDR3 bases are TGTGCCAGCACCCCCGGGGGGACCAACTATGGCTACACCTTC. The chain is built from TRBV28 and TRBJ1-2; weak D call: TRBD1 (5 bases). The germline V gene encodes CDR1 MDHEN and CDR2 SYDVKM. The V end was cut by 7 bases, the J end by 2 bases, with 14 bases between. CDR3 length equals 14 residues.

This clone was seen only a few times. CDR3 protein: CASSEFNSPSYEQYF. The CDR3 DNA is TGTGCCAGCAGTGAATTTAACAGCCCCTCCTACGAGCAGTACTTC. V usage is TRBV25-1 and J usage is TRBJ2-7, with D unclear. V was pared by 1 base and J by 0 bases, with 10 bases between. Germline values: CDR1 MGHDK, CDR2 SYGVNS. The CDR3 has 15 amino acids.

This clone came up once. This sequence joins TRBV9 and TRBJ1-4; tentatively, D is TRBD1 (6 bases). V was shortened by 0 bases and J by 3 bases, with 12 bases between the two germline ends. The germline CDR1 and CDR2 sequences are SGDLS and YYNGEE. This CDR3 contains 16 residues. The CDR3 loop reads CASSVGLGAANEKLFF. The CDR3 DNA sequence: TGTGCCAGCAGCGTAGGTCTGGGGGCGGCTAATGAAAAACTGTTTTTT.

The chain employs TRBV27 and TRBJ1-5; 7 nucleotides line up with TRBD1. CDR1 MNHEY and CDR2 SMNVEV come from the germline V gene (reference sequence). The CDR3 has 14 amino acids. V lost 7 bases, J lost 4 bases, and 7 bases stayed unmatched. The CDR3 coding sequence is TGTGCCAGCAAAAAGGACAGGAATAATCAGCCCCAGCATTTT. Its protein product is CASKKDRNNQPQHF.

J is TRBJ2-7 and V is TRBV27; 7 bases match TRBD2. With 7 bases clipped from V and 0 bases from J, the junction kept 3 bases outside the gene matches. The CDR3 consists of 13 residues. Germline lookup yields CDR1 MNHEY and CDR2 SMNVEV (reference sequence). The CDR3 loop reads CASKASGSYEQYF. CDR3 in DNA: TGTGCCAGCAAGGCTAGCGGCTCCTACGAGCAGTACTTC.

This chain uses TRBV4-1 with TRBJ1-2, with D possibly matching TRBD1 (6 bases). This CDR3 has 15 residues. V dropped 0 bases and J dropped 5 bases, with 13 bases sitting between them. Per the germline V gene, CDR1 is MGHRA and CDR2 is YSYEKL. Here the CDR3 DNA reads TGCGCCAGCAGCCAAGATTTACAGGGTGGGTATGGCTACACCTTC. It specifies CASSQDLQGGYGYTF.

V usage is TRBV19 and J usage is TRBJ1-6; perhaps TRBD1 as D (6 bases). In germline, CDR1 is LNHDA, CDR2 SQIVND (reference sequence). The CDR3 consists of 13 residues. The V end was cut by 5 bases, the J end by 8 bases, with 10 bases between. CDR3 in amino acids: CASSPQGYSPLHF. CDR3 sequence (DNA): TGTGCCAGTAGTCCCCAGGGGTATTCACCCCTCCACTTT.

The J gene is TRBJ2-7, the V gene TRBV30, with D possibly TRBD2 on 6 matching bases. Germline values: CDR1 GTSNPN, CDR2 SVGIG (reference sequence). This CDR3 has 14 residues. V was trimmed by 2 bases and J by 7 bases, leaving 18 bases between them. The CDR3 sequence is CAWSLASAVREQYF. CDR3 coding DNA: TGTGCCTGGAGTCTAGCGAGCGCGGTTAGGGAGCAGTACTTC.

The J gene is TRBJ2-2, the V gene TRBV24-1, with 7 bases lining up with TRBD2. Germline V gene sequence: CDR1 KGHDR, CDR2 SFDVKD. The CDR3 sequence is 14 residues long. The V and J ends lost 7 bases and 3 bases, in that order; junction bases with no gene match: 4. The CDR3 is CATRAGRDTGELFF. The CDR3 DNA follows: TGTGCCACCAGGGCGGGGAGGGACACCGGGGAGCTGTTTTTT.